This T cell receptor gamma chain came from a study of Vδ1+ human thymocytes. General study points: Despite high sort purity, about 20% of thymic T cell receptor delta sequences were Vdelta2. TRD repertoires were essentially private, unlike widely shared TRG clonotypes. Thymic TRG and TRD repertoires appeared highly polyclonal.

This clone is labeled medium-sized. As yet, its antigen is unknown. CDR3 length: 12 amino acids. Germline V CDR1 and CDR2: GITISATS, ISYDGTV (reference sequence). Germline trimming cut 2 bases from V and 10 bases from J; bases unmatched to any gene: 8. Extracted RNA was reverse transcribed into cDNA. Multiplex PCR used pooled V-gene forward primers and a constant-region reverse primer to amplify CDR3s. TCRdb made new clone calls on the multiplex PCR reads using CATT. The sample carries tens of thousands of gamma-chain clones, approximately 15% recorded once. Alphabeta T cells were depleted, then CD3+ Vdelta1+ Vdelta2- thymocytes were FACS-sorted.

The sequence was obtained from a child younger than two who had congenital heart surgery. Input material: Vdelta1+ gamma-delta thymocytes from the thymus. Subset described: FACS-sorted CD3+ TCRalphabeta- TCRVdelta1+ TCRVdelta2- thymocytes. The chain uses TRGV9 and TRGJ1 or TRGJ2. Here the CDR3 reads CALWEGLEKKLF. The CDR3 region has the DNA TGTGCCTTGTGGGAGGGTCTAGAGAAGAAACTCTTT.